These T cell receptor beta chains were read from a single sample in a study of response to subunit inactivated influenza vaccine. TCRdb re-called the RT-PCR reads through MiXCR, storing one row per CDR3 protein. The sample shows a few hundred thousand distinct CDR3 sequences, approximately 7.2% of them seen only once. The input for sequencing was PBMCs from blood, taken roughly 24 months after vaccination. The receptors stem from a man between 45 and 75 years old who received an inactivated influenza vaccine. CDR3s include the opening cysteine and the closing phenylalanine or tryptophan. The order of the fields is V gene, clone size, J gene, D gene, CDR3 protein, CDR3 DNA. A D gene is named only where the DNA matches it firmly. A row's size may be missing; if present it is once, few, many or a size class.

>TRBV28|NA|TRBJ2-1|NA
CASRPPGFRDNEQFF
TGTGCCAGCAGACCCCCGGGGTTCCGGGACAATGAGCAGTTCTTC
>TRBV20-1|NA|TRBJ2-1|NA
CSASRTGRSFYNEQFF
TGCAGTGCTAGCCGGACTGGGCGGAGCTTCTACAATGAGCAGTTCTTC
>TRBV6-1|NA|TRBJ1-3|NA
CASRPDRSGNTIYF
TGTGCCAGCAGACCCGATAGGTCTGGAAACACCATATATTTT
>TRBV6-2/TRBV6-3|few|TRBJ2-7|NA
CASRTPGQVTSYEQYF
TGTGCCAGCAGGACGCCGGGACAAGTAACCTCCTACGAGCAGTACTTC
>TRBV29-1|many|TRBJ2-5|NA
CSVEEVGVRETQYF
TGCAGCGTTGAAGAGGTAGGGGTCCGAGAGACCCAGTACTTC
>TRBV12-3/TRBV12-4|NA|TRBJ2-7|NA
CASSLDAGYHEQYF
TGTGCCAGCAGTTTAGATGCGGGGTACCACGAGCAGTACTTC
>TRBV27|NA|TRBJ1-2|NA
CASSSAPGSHGYTF
TGTGCCAGCAGCTCCGCCCCGGGGTCCCATGGCTACACCTTC
>TRBV21-1|NA|TRBJ1-5|NA
CASSGVVVQPQHF
TGTGCCAGCAGCGGGGTGGTTGTTCAGCCCCAGCATTTT
>TRBV20-1|NA|TRBJ1-5|TRBD1
CSAHRGIGQPQHF
TGCAGTGCCCACAGGGGGATTGGTCAGCCCCAGCATTTT
>TRBV7-9|few|TRBJ2-5|TRBD2
CASSLAGTSGKETQYF
TGTGCCAGCAGCTTAGCAGGGACTAGCGGAAAAGAGACCCAGTACTTC
>TRBV29-1|few|TRBJ1-2|NA
CSVEEDYYGYTF
TGCAGCGTTGAAGAAGACTATTATGGCTACACCTTC
>TRBV6-1|few|TRBJ1-3|TRBD1
CASSVTGTGVPVGNTIYF
TGTGCCAGCAGTGTAACCGGGACAGGGGTTCCCGTAGGAAACACCATATATTTT
>TRBV16|NA|TRBJ2-7|NA
CASSPGKGYEQYF
TGTGCCAGCAGCCCCGGGAAGGGCTACGAGCAGTACTTC
>TRBV10-3|few|TRBJ2-2|NA
CAIPGDGENTGELFF
TGTGCCATCCCAGGGGACGGGGAGAACACCGGGGAGCTGTTTTTT
>TRBV29-1|few|TRBJ2-5|NA
CSVSPSLETQYF
TGCAGCGTGTCCCCCAGCCTAGAGACCCAGTACTTC
>TRBV20-1|few|TRBJ1-2|TRBD1
CSAGDSIYGYTF
TGCAGTGCCGGGGACAGCATCTATGGCTACACCTTC
>TRBV29-1|many|TRBJ1-1|TRBD1
CSVGQGGTEAFF
TGCAGCGTGGGACAGGGGGGAACTGAAGCTTTCTTT
>TRBV30|NA|TRBJ2-7|NA
CAWSGLVGGSSYEQYF
TGTGCCTGGAGCGGATTAGTAGGGGGTAGCTCCTACGAGCAGTACTTC
>TRBV20-1|many|TRBJ2-3|TRBD2
CSARRLAGPTDTQYF
TGCAGTGCTAGACGACTAGCGGGACCCACAGATACGCAGTATTTT
>TRBV10-3|few|TRBJ2-5|NA
CAISDQTPTRTQYF
TGTGCCATCAGTGACCAGACACCCACCAGGACCCAGTACTTC